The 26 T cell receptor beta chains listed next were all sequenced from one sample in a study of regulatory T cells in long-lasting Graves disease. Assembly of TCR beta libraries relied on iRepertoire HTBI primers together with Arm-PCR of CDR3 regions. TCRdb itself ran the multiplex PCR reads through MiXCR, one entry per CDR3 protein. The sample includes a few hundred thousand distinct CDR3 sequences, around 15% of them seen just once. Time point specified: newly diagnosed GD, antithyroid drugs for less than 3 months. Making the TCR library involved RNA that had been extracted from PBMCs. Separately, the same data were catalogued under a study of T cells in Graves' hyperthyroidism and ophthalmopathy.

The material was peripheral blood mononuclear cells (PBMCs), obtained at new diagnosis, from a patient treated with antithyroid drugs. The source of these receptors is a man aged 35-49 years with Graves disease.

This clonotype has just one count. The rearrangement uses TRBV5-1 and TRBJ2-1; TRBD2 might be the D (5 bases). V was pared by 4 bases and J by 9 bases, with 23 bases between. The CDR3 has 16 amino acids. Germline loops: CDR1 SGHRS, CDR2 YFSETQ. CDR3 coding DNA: TGCGCCAGCAGCCCCGGGGTTCGGACTGCGAGGTTTGAGCAGTTCTTC. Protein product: CASSPGVRTARFEQFF.

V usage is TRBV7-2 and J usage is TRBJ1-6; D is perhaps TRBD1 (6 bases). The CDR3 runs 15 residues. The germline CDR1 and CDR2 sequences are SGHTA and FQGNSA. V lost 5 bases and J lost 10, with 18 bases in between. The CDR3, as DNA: TGTGCCAGCAGCCGATTGGACAGACAGACATCACCCCTCCACTTT. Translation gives CASSRLDRQTSPLHF.

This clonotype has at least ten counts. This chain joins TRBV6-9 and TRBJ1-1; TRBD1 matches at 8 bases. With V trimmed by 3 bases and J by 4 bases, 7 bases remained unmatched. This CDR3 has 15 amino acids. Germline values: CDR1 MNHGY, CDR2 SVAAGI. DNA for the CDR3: TGTGCCAGCAGTTACTTCGGGACAGGTGGCACTGAAGCTTTCTTT. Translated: CASSYFGTGGTEAFF.

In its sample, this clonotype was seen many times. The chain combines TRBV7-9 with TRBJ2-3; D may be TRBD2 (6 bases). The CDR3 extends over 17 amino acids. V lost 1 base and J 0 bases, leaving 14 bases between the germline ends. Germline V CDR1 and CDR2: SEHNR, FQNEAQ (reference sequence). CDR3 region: CASSLGQAGPSTDTQYF. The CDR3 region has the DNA TGTGCCAGCAGCTTAGGCCAGGCGGGGCCTAGCACAGATACGCAGTATTTT.

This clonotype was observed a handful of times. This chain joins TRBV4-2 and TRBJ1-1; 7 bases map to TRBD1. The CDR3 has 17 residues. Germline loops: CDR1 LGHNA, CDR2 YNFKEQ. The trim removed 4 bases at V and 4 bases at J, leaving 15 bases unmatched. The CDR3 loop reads CASSRGFDREKGTEAFF. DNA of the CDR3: TGTGCCAGCAGCCGGGGATTTGACAGGGAGAAAGGCACTGAAGCTTTCTTT.

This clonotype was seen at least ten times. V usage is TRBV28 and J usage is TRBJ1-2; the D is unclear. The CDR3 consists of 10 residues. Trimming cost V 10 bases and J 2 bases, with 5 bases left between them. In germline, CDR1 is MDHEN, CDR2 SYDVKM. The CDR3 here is CATENYGYTF. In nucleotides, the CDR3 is TGTGCCACCGAAAACTATGGCTACACCTTC.

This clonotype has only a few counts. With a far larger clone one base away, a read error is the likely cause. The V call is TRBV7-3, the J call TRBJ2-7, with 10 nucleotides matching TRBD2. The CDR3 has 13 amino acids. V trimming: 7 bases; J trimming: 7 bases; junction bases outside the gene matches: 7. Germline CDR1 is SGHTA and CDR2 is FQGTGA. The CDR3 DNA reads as TGTGCCAGCACTAGTAGCGGGGGGAATGAGCAGTACTTC. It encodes CASTSSGGNEQYF.

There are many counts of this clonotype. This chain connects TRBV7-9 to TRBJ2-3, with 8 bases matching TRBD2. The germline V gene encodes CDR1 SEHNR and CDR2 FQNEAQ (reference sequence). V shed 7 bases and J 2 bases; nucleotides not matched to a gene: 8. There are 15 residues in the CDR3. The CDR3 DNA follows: TGTGCCAGCACCCCGGGAGGGGCGGACACAGATACGCAGTATTTT. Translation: CASTPGGADTDTQYF.

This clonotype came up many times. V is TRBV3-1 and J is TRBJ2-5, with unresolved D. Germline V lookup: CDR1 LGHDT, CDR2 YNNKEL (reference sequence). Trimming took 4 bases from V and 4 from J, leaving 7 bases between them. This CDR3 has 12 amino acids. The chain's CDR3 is CASSPGPETQYF. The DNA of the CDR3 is TGTGCCAGCAGCCCCGGTCCAGAGACCCAGTACTTC.

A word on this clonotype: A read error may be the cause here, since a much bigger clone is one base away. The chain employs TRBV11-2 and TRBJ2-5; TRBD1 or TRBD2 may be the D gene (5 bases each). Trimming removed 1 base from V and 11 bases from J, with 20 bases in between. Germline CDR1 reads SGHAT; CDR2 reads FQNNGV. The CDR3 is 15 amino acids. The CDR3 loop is CASSLVRGTHNEQYF. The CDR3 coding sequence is TGTGCCAGCAGCTTAGTTAGAGGGACGCACAATGAGCAGTACTTC.

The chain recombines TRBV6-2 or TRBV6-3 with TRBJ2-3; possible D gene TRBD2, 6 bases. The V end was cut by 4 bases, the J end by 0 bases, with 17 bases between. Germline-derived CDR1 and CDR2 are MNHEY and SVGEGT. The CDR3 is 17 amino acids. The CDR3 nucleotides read TGTGCCAGCAGTTCCCCAGGACTAAGCTATAGCACAGATACGCAGTATTTT. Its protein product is CASSSPGLSYSTDTQYF.

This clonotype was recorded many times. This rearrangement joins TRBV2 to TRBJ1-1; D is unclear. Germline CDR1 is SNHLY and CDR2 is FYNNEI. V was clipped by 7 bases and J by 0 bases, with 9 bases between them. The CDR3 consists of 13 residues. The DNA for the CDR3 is TGTGCCAGCACCGGCAGTATGAACACTGAAGCTTTCTTT. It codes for CASTGSMNTEAFF.

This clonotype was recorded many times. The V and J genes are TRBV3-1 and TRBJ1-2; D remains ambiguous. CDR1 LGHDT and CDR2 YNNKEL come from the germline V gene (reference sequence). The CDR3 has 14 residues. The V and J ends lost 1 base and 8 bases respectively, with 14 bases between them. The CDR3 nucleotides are TGTGCCAGCAGCCAAGCCCCAGGCTTGAAGGGCTACACCTTC. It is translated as CASSQAPGLKGYTF.

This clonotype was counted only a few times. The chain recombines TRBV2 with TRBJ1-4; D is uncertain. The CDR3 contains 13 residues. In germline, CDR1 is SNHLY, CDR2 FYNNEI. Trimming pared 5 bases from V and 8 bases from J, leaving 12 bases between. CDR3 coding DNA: TGTGCCAGCAGTAGGGCCCTGGGGGAAAAACTGTTTTTT. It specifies CASSRALGEKLFF.

This CDR3 reads CASRLQGGTDTQYF. Here the CDR3 DNA reads TGTGCCAGCAGATTGCAGGGGGGGACAGATACGCAGTATTTT. This chain connects TRBV12-3 or TRBV12-4 to TRBJ2-3; either TRBD1 or TRBD2 may fit D (7 bases each). The V end lost 6 bases, the J end lost 3 bases, and 13 bases lay between the germline ends. The CDR3 has 14 amino acids.

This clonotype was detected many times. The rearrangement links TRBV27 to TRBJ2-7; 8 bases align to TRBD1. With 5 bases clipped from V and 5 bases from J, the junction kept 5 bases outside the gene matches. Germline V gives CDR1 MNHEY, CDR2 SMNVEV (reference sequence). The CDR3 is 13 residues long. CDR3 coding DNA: TGTGCCAGCAGTACCCGGACAGGGAACGAGCAGTACTTC. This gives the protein CASSTRTGNEQYF.

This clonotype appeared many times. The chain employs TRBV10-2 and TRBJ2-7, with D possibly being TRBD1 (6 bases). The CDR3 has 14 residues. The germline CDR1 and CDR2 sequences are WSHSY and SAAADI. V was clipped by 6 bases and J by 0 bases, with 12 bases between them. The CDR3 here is CASRLDSSSYEQYF. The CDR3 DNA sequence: TGCGCCAGCAGACTGGACAGCTCCTCCTACGAGCAGTACTTC.

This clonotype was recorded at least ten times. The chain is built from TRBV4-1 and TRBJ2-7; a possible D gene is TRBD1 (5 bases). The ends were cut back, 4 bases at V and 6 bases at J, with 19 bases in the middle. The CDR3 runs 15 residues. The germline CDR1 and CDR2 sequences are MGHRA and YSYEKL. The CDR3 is CASSPDRSRVGEQYF. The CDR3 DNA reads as TGCGCCAGCAGCCCAGACAGAAGCCGAGTCGGCGAGCAGTACTTC.

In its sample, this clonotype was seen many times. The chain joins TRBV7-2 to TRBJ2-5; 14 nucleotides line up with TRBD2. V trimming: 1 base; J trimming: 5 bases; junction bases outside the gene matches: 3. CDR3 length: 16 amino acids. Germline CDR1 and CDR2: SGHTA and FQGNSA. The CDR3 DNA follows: TGTGCCAGCAGCTTAGGACTAGCGGGGGGGCACGAGACCCAGTACTTC. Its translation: CASSLGLAGGHETQYF.

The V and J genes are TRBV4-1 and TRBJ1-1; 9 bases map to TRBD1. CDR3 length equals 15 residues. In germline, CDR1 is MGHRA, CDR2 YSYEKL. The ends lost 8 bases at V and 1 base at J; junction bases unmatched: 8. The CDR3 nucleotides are TGCGCCAGCGGATACAGGGGGCGGAGGAACACTGAAGCTTTCTTT. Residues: CASGYRGRRNTEAFF.

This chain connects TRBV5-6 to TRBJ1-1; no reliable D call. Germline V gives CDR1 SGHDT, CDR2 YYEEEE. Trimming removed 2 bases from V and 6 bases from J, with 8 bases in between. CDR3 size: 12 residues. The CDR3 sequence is CASSLGMAEAFF. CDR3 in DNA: TGTGCCAGCAGCTTAGGTATGGCTGAAGCTTTCTTT.

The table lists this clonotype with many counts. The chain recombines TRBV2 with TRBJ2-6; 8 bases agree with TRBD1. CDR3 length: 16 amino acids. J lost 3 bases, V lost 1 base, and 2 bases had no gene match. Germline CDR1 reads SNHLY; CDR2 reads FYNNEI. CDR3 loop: CASSEVTGVGANVLTF. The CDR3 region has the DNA TGTGCCAGCAGTGAAGTGACAGGGGTTGGGGCCAACGTCCTGACTTTC.

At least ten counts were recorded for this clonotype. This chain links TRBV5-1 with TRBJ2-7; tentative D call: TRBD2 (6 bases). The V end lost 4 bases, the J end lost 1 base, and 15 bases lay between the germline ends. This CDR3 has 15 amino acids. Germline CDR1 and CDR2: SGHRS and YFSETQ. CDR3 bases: TGCGCCAGCAGCCCGGACGGGGGTCTATCCTACGAGCAGTACTTC. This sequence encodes CASSPDGGLSYEQYF.

CDR3 in amino acids: CSVDREVAGGYTF. Written as DNA, the CDR3 is TGCAGCGTTGATAGGGAGGTGGCTGGGGGCTACACCTTC. J is TRBJ1-2 and V is TRBV29-1, with unresolved D. The CDR3 loop spans 13 amino acids. The ends were cut back, 3 bases at V and 8 bases at J, with 16 bases in the middle. Germline V lookup: CDR1 SQVTM, CDR2 ANQGSEA.

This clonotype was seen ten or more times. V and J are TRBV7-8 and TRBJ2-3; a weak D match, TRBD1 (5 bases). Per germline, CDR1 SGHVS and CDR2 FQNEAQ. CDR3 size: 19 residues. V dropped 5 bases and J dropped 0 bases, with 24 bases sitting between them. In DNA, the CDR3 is TGTGCCAGCAGCCCGATGACAGTTCCCACCCCACCTAGCACAGATACGCAGTATTTT. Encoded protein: CASSPMTVPTPPSTDTQYF.

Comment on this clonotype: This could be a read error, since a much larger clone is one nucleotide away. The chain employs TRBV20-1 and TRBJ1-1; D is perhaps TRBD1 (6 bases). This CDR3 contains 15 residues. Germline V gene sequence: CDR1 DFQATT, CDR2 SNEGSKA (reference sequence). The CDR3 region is CSTREGGVVNTEAFF. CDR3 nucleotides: TGCAGTACTAGAGAGGGGGGCGTCGTGAACACTGAAGCTTTCTTT.